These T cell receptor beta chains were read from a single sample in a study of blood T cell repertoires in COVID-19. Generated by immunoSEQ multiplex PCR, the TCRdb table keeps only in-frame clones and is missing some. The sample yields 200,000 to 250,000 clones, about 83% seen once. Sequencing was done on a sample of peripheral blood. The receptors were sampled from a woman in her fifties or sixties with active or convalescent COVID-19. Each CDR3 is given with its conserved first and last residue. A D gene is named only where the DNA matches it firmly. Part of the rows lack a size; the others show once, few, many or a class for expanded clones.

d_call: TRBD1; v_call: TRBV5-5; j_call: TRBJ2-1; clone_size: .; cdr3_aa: CASSSVGQGKTGYNSEQFF; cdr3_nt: TGTGCCAGCAGCTCGGTGGGACAGGGGAAGACGGGCTACAATAGTGAGCAGTTCTTC
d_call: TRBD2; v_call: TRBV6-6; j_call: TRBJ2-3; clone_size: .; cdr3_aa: CASSYGEGLVSDTQYF; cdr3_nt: TGTGCCAGCAGTTACGGTGAGGGACTAGTCTCAGATACGCAGTATTTT
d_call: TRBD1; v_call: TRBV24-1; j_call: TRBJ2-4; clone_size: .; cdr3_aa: CATSDAGTGGGNIQYF; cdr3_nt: TGTGCCACCAGTGATGCCGGGACAGGGGGCGGAAACATTCAGTACTTC
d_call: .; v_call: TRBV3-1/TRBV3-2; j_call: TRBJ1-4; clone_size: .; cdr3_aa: CASQLRESGGKLFF; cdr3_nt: TGTGCCAGCCAATTGAGAGAATCGGGTGGAAAACTGTTTTTT
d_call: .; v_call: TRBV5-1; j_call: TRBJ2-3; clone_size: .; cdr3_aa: CASSLQGMDTDTQYF; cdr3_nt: TGCGCCAGCAGCTTGCAGGGGATGGACACAGATACGCAGTATTTT
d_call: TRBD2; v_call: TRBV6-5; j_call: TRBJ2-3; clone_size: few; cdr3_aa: CASSYGTNTDTQYF; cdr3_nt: TGTGCCAGCAGTTACGGGACTAACACAGATACGCAGTATTTT
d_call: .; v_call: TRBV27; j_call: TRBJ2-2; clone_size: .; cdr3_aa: CASRRLAGASNTGELFF; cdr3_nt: TGTGCCAGCAGGCGTCTGGCGGGGGCCTCGAACACCGGGGAGCTGTTTTTT
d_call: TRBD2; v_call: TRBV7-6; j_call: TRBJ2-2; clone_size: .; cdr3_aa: CASSPTSGGGGELFF; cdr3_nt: TGTGCCAGCAGCCCCACTAGCGGGGGAGGAGGGGAGCTGTTTTTT
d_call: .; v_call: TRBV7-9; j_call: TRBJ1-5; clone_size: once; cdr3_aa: CASSFSGSDQPQHF; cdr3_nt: TGTGCCAGCAGCTTTTCAGGGTCGGATCAGCCCCAGCATTTT
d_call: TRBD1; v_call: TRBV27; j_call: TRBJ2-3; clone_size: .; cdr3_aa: CASSPITGASREPSTDTQYF; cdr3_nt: TGTGCCAGCAGTCCCATCACAGGGGCTTCGAGGGAACCTAGCACAGATACGCAGTATTTT
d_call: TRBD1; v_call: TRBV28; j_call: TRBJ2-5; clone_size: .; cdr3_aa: CASSRARTGAQYF; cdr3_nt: TGTGCCAGCAGTAGAGCGCGGACAGGGGCCCAGTACTTC
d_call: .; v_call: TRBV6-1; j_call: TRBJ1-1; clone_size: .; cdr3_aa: CASSEWGRANTEAFF; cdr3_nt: TGTGCCAGCAGTGAATGGGGCAGGGCGAACACTGAAGCTTTCTTT
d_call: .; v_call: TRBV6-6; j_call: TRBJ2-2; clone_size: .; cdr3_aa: CASSYDGKVTGELFF; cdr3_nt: TGTGCCAGCAGTTACGACGGGAAAGTTACCGGGGAGCTGTTTTTT
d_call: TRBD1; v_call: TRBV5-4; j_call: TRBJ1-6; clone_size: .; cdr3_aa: CASSRTGDNSPLHF; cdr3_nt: TGTGCCAGCAGTCGGACAGGGGATAATTCACCCCTCCACTTT
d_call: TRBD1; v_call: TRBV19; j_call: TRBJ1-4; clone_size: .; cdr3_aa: CARGMTGGRSNEKLFF; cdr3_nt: TGTGCCAGAGGGATGACAGGGGGCAGGTCTAATGAAAAACTGTTTTTT
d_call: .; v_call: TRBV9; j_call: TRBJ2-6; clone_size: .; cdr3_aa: CASSQQLHSGANVLTF; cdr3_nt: TGTGCCAGCAGCCAACAGCTGCACTCTGGGGCCAACGTCCTGACTTTC
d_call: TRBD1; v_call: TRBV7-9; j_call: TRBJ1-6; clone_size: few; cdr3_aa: CASSGQGENSPLHF; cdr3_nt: TGTGCCAGCAGCGGACAGGGTGAGAATTCACCCCTCCACTTT
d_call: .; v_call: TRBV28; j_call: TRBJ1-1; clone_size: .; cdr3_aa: CASSPPRVSAFF; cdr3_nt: TGTGCCAGCAGTCCCCCACGGGTCTCGGCTTTCTTT
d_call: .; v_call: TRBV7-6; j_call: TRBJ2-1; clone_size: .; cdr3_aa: CASSLANIRYNEQFF; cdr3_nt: TGTGCCAGCAGCTTAGCGAACATTCGTTACAATGAGCAGTTCTTC
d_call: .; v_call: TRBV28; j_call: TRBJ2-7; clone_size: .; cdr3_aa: CASSGGGRGEQYF; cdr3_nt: TGTGCCAGCTCCGGCGGGGGCAGGGGCGAGCAGTACTTC
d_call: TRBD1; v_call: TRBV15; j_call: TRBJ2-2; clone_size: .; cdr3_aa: CATSRGGTGITGELFF; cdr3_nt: TGTGCCACCAGCAGAGGCGGGACAGGGATTACCGGGGAGCTGTTTTTT
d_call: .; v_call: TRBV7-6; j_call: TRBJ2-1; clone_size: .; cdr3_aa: CASRTINEQFF; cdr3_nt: TGTGCCAGCAGGACTATCAATGAGCAGTTCTTC
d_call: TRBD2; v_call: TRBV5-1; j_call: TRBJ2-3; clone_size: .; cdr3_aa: CASSFPSTSGRNTDTQYF; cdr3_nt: TGCGCCAGCAGCTTCCCCTCGACTAGCGGGAGAAACACAGATACGCAGTATTTT
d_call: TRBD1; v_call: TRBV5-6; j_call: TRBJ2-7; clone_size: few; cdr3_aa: CASSLSWQGATYEQYF; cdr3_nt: TGTGCCAGCAGCTTATCCTGGCAGGGGGCCACCTACGAGCAGTACTTC
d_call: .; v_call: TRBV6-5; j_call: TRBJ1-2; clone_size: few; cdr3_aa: CASEGSGTNYGYTF; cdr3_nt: TGTGCCAGCGAAGGATCGGGAACTAACTATGGCTACACCTTC
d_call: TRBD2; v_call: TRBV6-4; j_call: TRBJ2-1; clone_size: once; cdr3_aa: CASSGLAGDNEQFF; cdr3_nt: TGTGCCAGCAGTGGACTAGCGGGAGACAATGAGCAGTTCTTC
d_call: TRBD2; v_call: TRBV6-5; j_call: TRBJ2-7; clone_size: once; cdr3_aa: CASRVTSGSYEQYF; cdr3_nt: TGTGCCAGCAGGGTGACTAGCGGGAGCTACGAGCAGTACTTC
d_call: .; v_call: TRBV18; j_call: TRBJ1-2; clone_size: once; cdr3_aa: CASSRLIDNGEGYTF; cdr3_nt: TGTGCCAGCTCACGACTAATCGACAACGGTGAGGGCTACACCTTC
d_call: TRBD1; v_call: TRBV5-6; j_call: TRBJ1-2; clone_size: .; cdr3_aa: CASRQGRGQGLDGYTF; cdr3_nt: TGTGCCAGCAGGCAGGGACGGGGACAGGGCCTCGATGGCTACACCTTC
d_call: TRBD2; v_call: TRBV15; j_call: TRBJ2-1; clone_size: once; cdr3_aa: CATSREGRGGTNEQFF; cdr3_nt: TGTGCCACCAGCAGAGAGGGGCGGGGGGGAACCAATGAGCAGTTCTTC
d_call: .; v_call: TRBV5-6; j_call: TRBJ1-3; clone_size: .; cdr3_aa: CASTLGQFASGNTIYF; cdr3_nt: TGTGCCAGCACCCTAGGACAGTTTGCTTCTGGAAACACCATATATTTT
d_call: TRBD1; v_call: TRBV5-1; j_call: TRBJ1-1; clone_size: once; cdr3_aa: CASSLTPPQGRKAFF; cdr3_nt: TGCGCCAGCAGCCTTACGCCGCCACAGGGGCGGAAGGCTTTCTTT
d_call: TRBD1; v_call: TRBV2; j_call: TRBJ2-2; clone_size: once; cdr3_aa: CASGGQGRTGELFF; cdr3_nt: TGTGCCAGCGGGGGACAGGGGAGGACCGGGGAGCTGTTTTTT
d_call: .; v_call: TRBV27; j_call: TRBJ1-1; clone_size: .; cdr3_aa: CASSRGTEAFF; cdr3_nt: TGTGCCAGCAGCCGAGGCACTGAAGCTTTCTTT
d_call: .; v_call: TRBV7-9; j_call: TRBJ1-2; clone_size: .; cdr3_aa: CASSLVLGQGDGYTF; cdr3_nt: TGTGCCAGCAGCTTAGTGTTGGGGCAGGGCGATGGCTACACCTTC
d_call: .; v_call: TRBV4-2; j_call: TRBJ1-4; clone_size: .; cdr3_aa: CASSPRGQGTDLGEKLFF; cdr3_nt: TGTGCCAGCAGCCCCCGAGGGCAGGGGACGGATTTAGGTGAAAAACTGTTTTTT
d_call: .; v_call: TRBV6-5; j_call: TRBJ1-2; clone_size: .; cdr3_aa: CAILEGYGYTF; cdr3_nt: TGTGCCATCTTAGAGGGCTATGGCTACACCTTC
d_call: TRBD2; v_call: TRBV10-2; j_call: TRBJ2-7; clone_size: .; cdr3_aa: CASRRLAGNYNEQYF; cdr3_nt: TGCGCCAGCAGGAGGCTAGCGGGAAATTACAACGAGCAGTACTTC
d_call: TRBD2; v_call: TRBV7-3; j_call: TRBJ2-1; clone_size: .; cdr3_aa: CASSLSGGPRNEQFF; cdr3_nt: TGTGCCAGCAGCTTATCGGGGGGGCCTAGGAATGAGCAGTTCTTC
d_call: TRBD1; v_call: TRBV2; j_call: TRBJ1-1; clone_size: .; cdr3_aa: CASSVIGQAQAFF; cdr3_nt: TGTGCCAGCAGTGTAATCGGACAGGCCCAGGCTTTCTTT
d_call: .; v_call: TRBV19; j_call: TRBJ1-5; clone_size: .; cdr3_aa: CASSGGNIGARSNQPQHF; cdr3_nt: TGTGCCAGTAGTGGGGGGAATATAGGAGCGAGGAGCAATCAGCCCCAGCATTTT
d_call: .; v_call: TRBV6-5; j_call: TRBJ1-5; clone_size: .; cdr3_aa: CASGHRTERGPQHF; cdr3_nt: TGTGCCAGCGGACATCGGACAGAGAGGGGGCCCCAGCATTTT
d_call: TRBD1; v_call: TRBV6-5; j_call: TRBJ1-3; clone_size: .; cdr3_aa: CASSPTGGGNTIYF; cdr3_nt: TGTGCCAGCAGTCCGACAGGGGGGGGAAACACCATATATTTT
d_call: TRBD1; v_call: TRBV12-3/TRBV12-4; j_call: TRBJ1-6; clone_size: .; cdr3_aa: CASSSRGLSPLHF; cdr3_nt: TGTGCCAGCAGCTCCAGGGGGCTTTCACCCCTCCACTTT
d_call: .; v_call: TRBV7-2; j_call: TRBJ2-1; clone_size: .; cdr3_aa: CASSSPYNEQFF; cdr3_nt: TGTGCCAGCAGCTCCCCGTACAATGAGCAGTTCTTC